The table lists the clone carrying this T cell receptor (beta chain) with many counts. Stored at -80 C, 2 million PBMCs were the source of the unsorted libraries. The data belong to a study of neurological immune-mediated disorders. Germline CDR1 SGDLS, CDR2 YYNGEE. This CDR3 has 14 amino acids. With 2 bases removed from V and 3 bases from J, the gap between germline ends came to 12 bases. The team produced cDNA through 5'RACE using 10-nucleotide random UMIs. TCRdb analysed the 5' RACE reads with MiXCR anew, one entry per CDR3 protein. The table records around 60,000 distinct CDR3 sequences, about 3.3% of them present only once.

This clonotype was obtained from a woman in her sixties with multiple sclerosis. Sequencing was carried out using PBMCs. This chain links TRBV9 with TRBJ2-7; tentatively, D is TRBD1 (5 bases). The CDR3 DNA reads as TGTGCCAGCAGCGTGGGGCAGGGTAACTACGAGCAGTACTTC. Its protein is CASSVGQGNYEQYF.